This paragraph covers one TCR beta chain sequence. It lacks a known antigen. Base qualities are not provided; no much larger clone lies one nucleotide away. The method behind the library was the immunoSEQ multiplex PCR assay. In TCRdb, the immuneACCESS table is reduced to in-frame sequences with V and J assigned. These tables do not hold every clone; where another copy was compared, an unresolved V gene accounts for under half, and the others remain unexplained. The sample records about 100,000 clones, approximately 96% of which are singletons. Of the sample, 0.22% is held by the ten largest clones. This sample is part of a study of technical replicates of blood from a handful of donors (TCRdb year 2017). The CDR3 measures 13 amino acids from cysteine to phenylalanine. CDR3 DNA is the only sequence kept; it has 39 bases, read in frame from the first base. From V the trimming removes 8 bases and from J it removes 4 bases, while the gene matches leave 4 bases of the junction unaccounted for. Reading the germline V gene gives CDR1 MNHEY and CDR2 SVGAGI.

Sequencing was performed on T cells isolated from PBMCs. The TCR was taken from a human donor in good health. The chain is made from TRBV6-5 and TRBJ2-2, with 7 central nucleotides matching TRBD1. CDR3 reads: CASHRGSTGELFF. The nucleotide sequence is TGTGCCAGCCACAGGGGAAGCACCGGGGAGCTGTTTTTT.